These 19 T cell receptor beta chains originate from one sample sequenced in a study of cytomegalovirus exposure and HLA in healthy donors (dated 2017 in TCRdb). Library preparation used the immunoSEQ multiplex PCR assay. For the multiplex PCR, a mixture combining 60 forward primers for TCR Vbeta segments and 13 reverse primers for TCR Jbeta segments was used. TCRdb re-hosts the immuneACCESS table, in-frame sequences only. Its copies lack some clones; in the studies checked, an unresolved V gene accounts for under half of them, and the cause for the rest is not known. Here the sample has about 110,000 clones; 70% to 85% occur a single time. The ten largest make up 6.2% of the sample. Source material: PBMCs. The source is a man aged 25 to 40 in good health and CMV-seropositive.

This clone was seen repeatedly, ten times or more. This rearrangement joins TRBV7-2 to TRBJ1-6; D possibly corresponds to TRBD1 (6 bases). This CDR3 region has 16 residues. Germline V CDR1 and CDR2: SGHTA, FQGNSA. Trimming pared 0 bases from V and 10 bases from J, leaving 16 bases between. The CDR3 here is CASSLAGGAGLSPLHF. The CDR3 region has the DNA TGTGCCAGCAGCTTAGCGGGGGGGGCAGGCTTATCACCCCTCCACTTT.

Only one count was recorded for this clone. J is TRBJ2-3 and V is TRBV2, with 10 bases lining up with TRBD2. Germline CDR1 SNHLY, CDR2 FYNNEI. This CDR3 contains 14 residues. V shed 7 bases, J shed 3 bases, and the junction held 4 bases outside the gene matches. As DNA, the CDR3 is TGTGCCAGCAAGGTTAGCGGGGGGACAGATACGCAGTATTTT. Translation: CASKVSGGTDTQYF.

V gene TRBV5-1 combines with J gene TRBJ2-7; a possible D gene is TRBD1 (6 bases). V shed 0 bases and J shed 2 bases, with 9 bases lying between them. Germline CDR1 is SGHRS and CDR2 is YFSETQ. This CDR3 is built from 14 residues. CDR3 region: CASSLADSPYEQYF. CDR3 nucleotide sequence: TGCGCCAGCAGCTTGGCGGACAGTCCCTACGAGCAGTACTTC.

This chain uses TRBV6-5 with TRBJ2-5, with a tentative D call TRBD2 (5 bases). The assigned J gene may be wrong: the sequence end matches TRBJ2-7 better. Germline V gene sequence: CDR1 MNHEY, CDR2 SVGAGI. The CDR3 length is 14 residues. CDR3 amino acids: CASTVLPGYHEQYF. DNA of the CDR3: TGTGCCAGCACAGTCTTGCCGGGATATCACGAGCAGTACTTC.

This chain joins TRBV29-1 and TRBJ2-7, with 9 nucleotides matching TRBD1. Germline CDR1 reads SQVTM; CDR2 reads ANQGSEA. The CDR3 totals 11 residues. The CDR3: CGDREPYEQYF. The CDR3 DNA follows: TGCGGGGACAGGGAGCCCTACGAGCAGTACTTC.

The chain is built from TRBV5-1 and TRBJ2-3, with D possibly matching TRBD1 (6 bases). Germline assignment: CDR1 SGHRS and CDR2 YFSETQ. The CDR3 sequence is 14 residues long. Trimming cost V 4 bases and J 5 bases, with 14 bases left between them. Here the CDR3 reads CASSGYRVGDTQYF. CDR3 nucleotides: TGCGCCAGCAGCGGCTACAGGGTTGGAGATACGCAGTATTTT.

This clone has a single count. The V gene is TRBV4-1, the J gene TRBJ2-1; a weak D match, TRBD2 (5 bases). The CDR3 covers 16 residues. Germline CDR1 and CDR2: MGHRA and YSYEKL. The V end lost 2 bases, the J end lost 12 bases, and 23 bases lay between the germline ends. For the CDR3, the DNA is TGCGCCAGCAGCCAACCGAGGGCCTCACGCCCCGATTCGCAGTTCTTC. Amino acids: CASSQPRASRPDSQFF.

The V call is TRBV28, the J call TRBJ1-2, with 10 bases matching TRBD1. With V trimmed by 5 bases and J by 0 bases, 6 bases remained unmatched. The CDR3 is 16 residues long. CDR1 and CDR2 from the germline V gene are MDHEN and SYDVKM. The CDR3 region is CASSRQGARANYGYTF. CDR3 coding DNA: TGTGCCAGCAGTCGACAGGGGGCGCGAGCTAACTATGGCTACACCTTC.

CDR3 in DNA: TGCAGTGCTAGAGGGGCCTATGGCTACACCTTC. Translation gives CSARGAYGYTF. The chain employs TRBV20-1 and TRBJ1-2; D call uncertain. The V and J ends lost 1 base and 4 bases respectively, with 4 bases between them. In germline, CDR1 is DFQATT, CDR2 SNEGSKA (reference sequence). There are 11 residues in the CDR3.

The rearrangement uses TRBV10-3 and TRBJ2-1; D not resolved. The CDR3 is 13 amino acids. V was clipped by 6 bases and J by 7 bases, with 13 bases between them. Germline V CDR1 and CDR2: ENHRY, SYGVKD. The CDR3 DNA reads TGTGCCATCAGGAATTACAGCCTGAATGAGCAGTTCTTC. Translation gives CAIRNYSLNEQFF.

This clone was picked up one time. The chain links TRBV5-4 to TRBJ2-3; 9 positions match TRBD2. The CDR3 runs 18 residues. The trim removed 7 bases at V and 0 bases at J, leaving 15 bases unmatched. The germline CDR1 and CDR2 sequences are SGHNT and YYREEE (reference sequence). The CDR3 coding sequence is TGTGCCAGCCTGGTAGGCGGGGGGGGCCTCCCTAGCACAGATACGCAGTATTTT. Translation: CASLVGGGGLPSTDTQYF.

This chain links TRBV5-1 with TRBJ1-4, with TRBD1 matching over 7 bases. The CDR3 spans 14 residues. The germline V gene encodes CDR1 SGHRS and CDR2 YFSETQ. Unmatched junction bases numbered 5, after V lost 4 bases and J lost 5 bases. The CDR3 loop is CASSRDSENEKLFF. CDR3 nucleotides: TGCGCCAGCAGCCGGGACAGCGAAAATGAAAAACTGTTTTTT.

The CDR3 protein is CARTSGDNANTGELFF. The CDR3 bases are TGTGCCAGGACTAGCGGGGACAACGCGAACACCGGGGAGCTGTTTTTT. The V gene is TRBV2, the J gene TRBJ2-2; 11 bases align to TRBD2. Germline V CDR1 and CDR2: SNHLY, FYNNEI. This CDR3 comprises 16 residues. The V and J ends lost 9 bases and 0 bases, in that order; junction bases with no gene match: 6.

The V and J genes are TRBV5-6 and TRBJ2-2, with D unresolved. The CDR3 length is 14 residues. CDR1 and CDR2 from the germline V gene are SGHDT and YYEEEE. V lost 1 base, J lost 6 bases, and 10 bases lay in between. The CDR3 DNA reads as TGTGCCAGCAGCTTGAGAGGTATTTCCGGGGAGCTGTTTTTT. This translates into CASSLRGISGELFF.

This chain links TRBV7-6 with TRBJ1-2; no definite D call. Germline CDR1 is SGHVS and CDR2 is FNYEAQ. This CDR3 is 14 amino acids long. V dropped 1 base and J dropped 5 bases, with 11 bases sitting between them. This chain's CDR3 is CASSLGHSRYGYTF. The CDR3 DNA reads TGTGCCAGCAGCTTAGGCCACAGCAGATATGGCTACACCTTC.

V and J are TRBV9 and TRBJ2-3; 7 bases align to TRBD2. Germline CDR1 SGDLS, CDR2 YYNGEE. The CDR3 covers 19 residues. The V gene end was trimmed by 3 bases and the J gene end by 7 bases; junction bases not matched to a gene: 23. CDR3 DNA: TGTGCCAGCAGCGGAATCCGCGGGGGACGCAGATCGGTGGCTTATACGCAGTATTTT. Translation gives CASSGIRGGRRSVAYTQYF.

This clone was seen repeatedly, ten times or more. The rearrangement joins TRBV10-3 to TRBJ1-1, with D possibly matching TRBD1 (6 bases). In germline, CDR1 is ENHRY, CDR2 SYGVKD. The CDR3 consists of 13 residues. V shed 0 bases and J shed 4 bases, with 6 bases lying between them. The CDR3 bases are TGTGCCATCAGTGAGTCACAGGGCACTGAAGCTTTCTTT. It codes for CAISESQGTEAFF.

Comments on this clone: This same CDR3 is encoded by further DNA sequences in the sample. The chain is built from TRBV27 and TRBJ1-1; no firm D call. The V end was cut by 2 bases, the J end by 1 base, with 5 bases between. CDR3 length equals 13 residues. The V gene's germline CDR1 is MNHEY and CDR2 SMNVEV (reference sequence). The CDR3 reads CASSLRGNTEAFF. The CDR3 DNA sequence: TGTGCCAGCAGTTTACGGGGGAACACTGAAGCTTTCTTT.

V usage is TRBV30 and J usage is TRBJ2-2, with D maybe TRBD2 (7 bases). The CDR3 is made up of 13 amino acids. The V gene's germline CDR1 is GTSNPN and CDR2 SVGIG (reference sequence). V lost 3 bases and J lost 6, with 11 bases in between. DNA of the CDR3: TGTGCCTGGAGAAGGGGGGGCCCCGGGGAGCTGTTTTTT. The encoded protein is CAWRRGGPGELFF.